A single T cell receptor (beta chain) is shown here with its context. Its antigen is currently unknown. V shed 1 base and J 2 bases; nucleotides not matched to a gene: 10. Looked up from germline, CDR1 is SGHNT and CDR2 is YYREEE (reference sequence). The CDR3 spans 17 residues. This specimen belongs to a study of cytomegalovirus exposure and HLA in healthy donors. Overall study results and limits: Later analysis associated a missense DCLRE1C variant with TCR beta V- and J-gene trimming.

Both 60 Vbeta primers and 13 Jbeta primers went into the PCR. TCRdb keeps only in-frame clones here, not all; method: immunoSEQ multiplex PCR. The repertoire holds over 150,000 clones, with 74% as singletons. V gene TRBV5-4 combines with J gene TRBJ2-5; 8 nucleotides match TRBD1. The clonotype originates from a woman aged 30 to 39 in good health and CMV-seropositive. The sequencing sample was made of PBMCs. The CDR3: CASSLSGGAWGQETQYF. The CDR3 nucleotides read TGTGCCAGCAGCTTGTCAGGGGGCGCCTGGGGACAAGAGACCCAGTACTTC.